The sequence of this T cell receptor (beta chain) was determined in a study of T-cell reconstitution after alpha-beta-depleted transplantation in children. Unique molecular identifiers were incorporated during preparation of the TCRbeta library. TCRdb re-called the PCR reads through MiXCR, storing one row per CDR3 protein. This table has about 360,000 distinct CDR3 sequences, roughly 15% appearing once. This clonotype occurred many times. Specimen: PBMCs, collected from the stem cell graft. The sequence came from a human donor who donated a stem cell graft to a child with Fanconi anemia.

For the CDR3, the DNA is TGTGCCATCAGTCGTCAGGGAAACAATCAGCCCCAGCATTTT. Amino acid sequence: CAISRQGNNQPQHF. The chain employs TRBV10-3 and TRBJ1-5; possible D gene TRBD1, 5 bases. V lost 5 bases to trimming and J lost 3 bases, with 11 bases between them. Germline V CDR1 and CDR2: ENHRY, SYGVKD. The CDR3 is 14 amino acids.